Presented here are 19 T cell receptor beta chains from one specimen sequenced in a study of T cells in localized non-small cell lung cancer. Produced via immunoSEQ multiplex PCR; TCRdb's table is partial and in-frame only. The top ten clones hold around 5.9% of a sample with 25,000 to 35,000 clones, 90% to 95% of them seen once. This sample comprised PBMCs, obtained before any cancer treatment. The receptors come from a man aged 40-75 years with stage II lung adenocarcinoma.

The rearrangement links TRBV9 to TRBJ2-3, with D perhaps TRBD2 (5 bases). The V end lost 0 bases, the J end lost 0 bases, and 11 bases lay between the germline ends. This CDR3 is built from 16 residues. Germline CDR1 SGDLS, CDR2 YYNGEE. Written as DNA, the CDR3 is TGTGCCAGCAGCGTAGGAGCGGTACGGAGCACAGATACGCAGTATTTT. Translating gives CASSVGAVRSTDTQYF.

The rearrangement links TRBV28 to TRBJ2-6; D is unresolved. The CDR3 contains 15 residues. The V end lost 3 bases, the J end lost 0 bases, and 6 bases lay between the germline ends. Germline assignment: CDR1 MDHEN and CDR2 SYDVKM. CDR3 sequence reads: CASSLGSSGANVLTF. DNA of the CDR3: TGTGCCAGCAGTTTGGGTAGCTCTGGGGCCAACGTCCTGACTTTC.

The gene calls are TRBV27 and TRBJ2-7; D is uncertain. The CDR3 extends over 13 amino acids. CDR1 is MNHEY and CDR2 is SMNVEV in the germline V gene (reference sequence). V was cut by 2 bases and J by 1 base, with 6 bases left in between. The CDR3 reads CASSLKLSYEQYF. DNA of the CDR3: TGTGCCAGCAGTTTAAAACTGTCCTACGAGCAGTACTTC.

The chain joins TRBV12-5 to TRBJ1-1; TRBD1 agrees at 8 bases. V was pared by 4 bases and J by 7 bases, with 5 bases of the junction left unmatched. The CDR3 consists of 13 residues. In germline, CDR1 is LGHNT, CDR2 FRNRAP. The CDR3 spells CASGSGGWGEAFF. The CDR3, as DNA: TGTGCTAGTGGTTCAGGGGGCTGGGGTGAAGCTTTCTTT.

The chain links TRBV27 to TRBJ1-5, with D possibly TRBD1 on 6 matching bases. The CDR3 runs to 13 residues. In germline, CDR1 is MNHEY, CDR2 SMNVEV (reference sequence). Trimming removed 7 bases from V and 3 bases from J, with 10 bases in between. The CDR3 here is CASIRQDNQPQHF. The CDR3 DNA sequence: TGTGCCAGCATCCGACAGGACAATCAGCCCCAGCATTTT.

This clone was observed a few times. V and J are TRBV2 and TRBJ1-2; no clear D gene. This CDR3 spans 12 amino acids. With 8 bases removed from V and 8 bases from J, the gap between germline ends came to 15 bases. Germline assignment: CDR1 SNHLY and CDR2 FYNNEI. The CDR3 loop is CASLEGSPGYTF. In DNA form, the CDR3 reads TGTGCCAGCTTAGAGGGATCTCCCGGCTACACCTTC.

This chain uses TRBV11-3 with TRBJ2-5; 12 bases are a match to TRBD2. The germline V gene encodes CDR1 SGHNT and CDR2 YENEEA. This CDR3 contains 20 residues. Trimming removed 5 bases from V and 6 bases from J; junction bases left unmatched: 22. For the CDR3, the DNA is TGTGCCAGCAGCCGCTCCGGGGAGACTAGCGGGAGTGGGGTCGGAAAGACCCAGTACTTC. It encodes CASSRSGETSGSGVGKTQYF.

The chain has TRBV6-1 and TRBJ1-5; 9 bases agree with TRBD1. Looked up from germline, CDR1 is MNHNS and CDR2 is SASEGT. The CDR3 length is 15 residues. J lost 5 bases, V lost 8 bases, and 10 bases had no gene match. The CDR3 DNA reads TGTGCCAGCTGCTACGGGACAGGGTATCATCAGCCCCAGCATTTT. Encoded protein: CASCYGTGYHQPQHF.

This chain links TRBV7-8 with TRBJ2-2; D is ambiguous. V dropped 3 bases and J dropped 6 bases, with 5 bases sitting between them. Per germline, CDR1 SGHVS and CDR2 FQNEAQ. The CDR3 loop spans 12 amino acids. CDR3 sequence (DNA): TGTGCCAGCAGCTTCTCATCCGGGGAGCTGTTTTTT. It codes for CASSFSSGELFF.

The V and J genes are TRBV6-1 and TRBJ2-7; D is undetermined. In germline, CDR1 is MNHNS, CDR2 SASEGT. The CDR3 covers 13 residues. V lost 2 bases to trimming and J lost 2 bases, with 7 bases between them. CDR3 nucleotide sequence: TGTGCCAGCAGTGAACGGCAGCCCTACGAGCAGTACTTC. Its protein product is CASSERQPYEQYF.

V and J are TRBV19 and TRBJ2-5, with D possibly matching TRBD2 (6 bases). The CDR3 extends over 14 amino acids. Trimming took off 5 bases at V and 9 bases at J, with 19 bases between the two ends. Germline values: CDR1 LNHDA, CDR2 SQIVND (reference sequence). In nucleotides, the CDR3 is TGTGCCAGTAGTTACCCCGGCTCCGGCGGGGCCCAGTACTTC. Protein product: CASSYPGSGGAQYF.

The rearrangement links TRBV28 to TRBJ1-5; maybe TRBD1 (5 bases). The CDR3 spans 15 residues. V shed 2 bases and J shed 4 bases, with 12 bases lying between them. CDR1 and CDR2 from the germline V gene are MDHEN and SYDVKM. CDR3: CASSLGGRLNQPQHF. The CDR3 DNA follows: TGTGCCAGCAGTTTAGGGGGACGGTTAAATCAGCCCCAGCATTTT.

The gene calls are TRBV5-1 and TRBJ2-5; a weak D match, TRBD1 (6 bases). V shed 6 bases and J shed 2 bases, with 17 bases lying between them. The CDR3 has 15 residues. Germline-derived CDR1 and CDR2 are SGHRS and YFSETQ. The CDR3 coding sequence is TGCGCCAGCAAGGGGGACATATTGTCACAAGAGACCCAGTACTTC. Its translation: CASKGDILSQETQYF.

In its sample, this clone was seen a few times. The rearrangement uses TRBV29-1 and TRBJ1-4; the match to TRBD1 covers 8 bases. CDR1 and CDR2 (germline): SQVTM, ANQGSEA. The CDR3 runs to 12 residues. The trim removed 7 bases at V and 8 bases at J, leaving 6 bases unmatched. The CDR3 loop reads CSGAGQEEKLFF. CDR3 in DNA: TGCAGCGGGGCGGGACAGGAAGAAAAACTGTTTTTT.

V and J are TRBV5-1 and TRBJ2-1, with no clear D. Germline assignment: CDR1 SGHRS and CDR2 YFSETQ. Trimming pared 3 bases from V and 5 bases from J, leaving 15 bases between. The CDR3 contains 15 residues. CDR3 coding DNA: TGCGCCAGCAGCTCGGGCAAGGCTAGTCACAATGAGCAGTTCTTC. Translated: CASSSGKASHNEQFF.

This clone was detected once. This chain links TRBV7-9 with TRBJ2-2; no firm D call. Germline loops: CDR1 SEHNR, CDR2 FQNEAQ (reference sequence). Trimming stripped 3 bases from V and 9 bases from J, with 5 bases between. The CDR3 is 11 residues long. The DNA for the CDR3 is TGTGCCAGCAGCTTGTCCAGGGAGCTGTTTTTT. Its protein product is CASSLSRELFF.

The chain employs TRBV20-1 and TRBJ2-1; D might be TRBD1 or TRBD2, each matching 5 bases. V was pared by 3 bases and J by 16 bases, with 7 bases between. The germline V gene has CDR1 DFQATT and CDR2 SNEGSKA (reference sequence). The CDR3 contains 8 residues. Written as DNA, the CDR3 is TGCAGTGCTAGGAGGGGTTTCTTC. It specifies CSARRGFF.

The V and J genes are TRBV18 and TRBJ2-5; 10 bases match TRBD2. The V gene end was trimmed by 6 bases and the J gene end by 4 bases; junction bases not matched to a gene: 8. The germline CDR1 and CDR2 sequences are KGHSH and LQKENI. The CDR3 runs to 15 residues. The CDR3 loop is CASSSGLARGETQYF. The CDR3, as DNA: TGTGCCAGCTCCTCGGGACTAGCGAGAGGAGAGACCCAGTACTTC.

This sequence joins TRBV7-3 and TRBJ2-1, with TRBD1 matching 11 bases. Germline CDR1 and CDR2: SGHTA and FQGTGA. V lost 5 bases to trimming and J lost 3 bases; unmatched junction nucleotides: 3. The CDR3 loop spans 15 amino acids. The CDR3 bases are TGTGCCAGCAGCCCCGGGACAGGGGGCTACAATGAGCAGTTCTTC. Its protein product is CASSPGTGGYNEQFF. Supplemented by reference TRBV7-3 and TRBJ2-1, the full variable domain reads GAGVSQTPSNKVTEKGKYVELRCDPISGHTALYWYRQSLGQGPEFLIYFQGTGAADDSGLPNDRFFAVRPEGSVSTLKIQRTERGDSAVYLCASSPGTGGYNEQFFGPGTRLTVL.